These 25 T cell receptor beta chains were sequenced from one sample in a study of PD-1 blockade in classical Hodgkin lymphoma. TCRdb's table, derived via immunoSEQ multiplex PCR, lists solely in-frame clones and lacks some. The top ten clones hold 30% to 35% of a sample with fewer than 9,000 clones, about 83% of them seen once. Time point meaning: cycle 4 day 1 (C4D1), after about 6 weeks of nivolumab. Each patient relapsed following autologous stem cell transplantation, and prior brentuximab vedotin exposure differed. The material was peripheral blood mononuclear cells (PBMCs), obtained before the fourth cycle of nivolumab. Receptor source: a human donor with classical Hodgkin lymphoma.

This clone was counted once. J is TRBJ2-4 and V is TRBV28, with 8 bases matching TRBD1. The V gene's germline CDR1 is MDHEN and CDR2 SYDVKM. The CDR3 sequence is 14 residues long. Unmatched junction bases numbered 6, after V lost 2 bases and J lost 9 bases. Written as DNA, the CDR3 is TGTGCCAGCAGTTTAAGACAGGGGCTCTTCATTCAGTACTTC. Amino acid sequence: CASSLRQGLFIQYF.

The CDR3 sequence is CASSNPGGQGQPQHF. The CDR3 region has the DNA TGTGCCAGTAGTAATCCCGGGGGGCAGGGTCAGCCCCAGCATTTT. This chain connects TRBV19 to TRBJ1-5; D is perhaps TRBD1 (6 bases). The CDR3 loop spans 15 amino acids. The V end lost 4 bases, the J end lost 6 bases, and 16 bases lay between the germline ends. Germline V gives CDR1 LNHDA, CDR2 SQIVND (reference sequence).

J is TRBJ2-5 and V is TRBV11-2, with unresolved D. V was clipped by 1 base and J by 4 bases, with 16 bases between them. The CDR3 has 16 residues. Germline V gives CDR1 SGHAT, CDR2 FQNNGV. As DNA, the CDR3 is TGTGCCAGCAGCTTAGTACCTCGGAGCTCGGCAGAGACCCAGTACTTC. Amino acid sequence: CASSLVPRSSAETQYF.

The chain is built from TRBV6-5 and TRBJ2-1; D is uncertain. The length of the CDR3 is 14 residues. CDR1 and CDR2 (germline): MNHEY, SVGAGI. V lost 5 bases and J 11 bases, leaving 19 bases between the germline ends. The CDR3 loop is CASSTGSTGSKQFF. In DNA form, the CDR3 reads TGTGCCAGCAGTACCGGGTCCACCGGAAGCAAGCAGTTCTTC.

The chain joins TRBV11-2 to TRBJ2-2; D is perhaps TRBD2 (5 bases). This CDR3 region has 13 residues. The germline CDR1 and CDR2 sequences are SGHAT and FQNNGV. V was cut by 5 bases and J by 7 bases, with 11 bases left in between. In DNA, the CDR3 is TGTGCCAGCAGCCCCAGCCGGGACGGGGAGCTGTTTTTT. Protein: CASSPSRDGELFF. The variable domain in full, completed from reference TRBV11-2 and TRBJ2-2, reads EAGVAQSPRYKIIEKRQSVAFWCNPISGHATLYWYQQILGQGPKLLIQFQNNGVVDDSQLPKDRFSAERLKGVDSTLKIQPAKLEDSAVYLCASSPSRDGELFFGEGSRLTVL.

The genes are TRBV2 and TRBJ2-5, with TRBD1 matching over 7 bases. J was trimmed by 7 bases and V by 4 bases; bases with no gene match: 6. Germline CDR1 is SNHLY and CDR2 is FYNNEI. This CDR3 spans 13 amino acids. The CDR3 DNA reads TGTGCCAGCAGTGTCGACAGGGCGGGGACCCAGTACTTC. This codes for CASSVDRAGTQYF.

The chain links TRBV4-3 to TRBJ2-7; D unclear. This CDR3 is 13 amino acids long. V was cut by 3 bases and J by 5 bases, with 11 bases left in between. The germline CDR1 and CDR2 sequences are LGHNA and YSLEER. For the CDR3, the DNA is TGCGCCAGCAGCCAGCTTGTGTCCCACGAGCAGTACTTC. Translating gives CASSQLVSHEQYF.

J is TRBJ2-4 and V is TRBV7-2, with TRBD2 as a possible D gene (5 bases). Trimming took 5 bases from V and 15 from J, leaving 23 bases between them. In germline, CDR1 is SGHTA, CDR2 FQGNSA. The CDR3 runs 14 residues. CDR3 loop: CASSPDVGQRTRYF. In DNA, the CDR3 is TGTGCCAGCAGCCCGGATGTAGGGCAACGGACTCGGTACTTC. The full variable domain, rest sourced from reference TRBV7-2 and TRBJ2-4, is GAGVSQSPSNKVTEKGKDVELRCDPISGHTALYWYRQSLGQGLEFLIYFQGNSAPDKSGLPSDRFSAERTGGSVSTLTIQRTQQEDSAVYLCASSPDVGQRTRYFGAGTRLSVL.

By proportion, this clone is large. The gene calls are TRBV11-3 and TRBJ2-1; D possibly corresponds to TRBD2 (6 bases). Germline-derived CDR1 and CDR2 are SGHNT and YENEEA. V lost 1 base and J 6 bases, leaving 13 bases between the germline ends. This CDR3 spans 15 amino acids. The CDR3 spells CASSLVRMEGNEQFF. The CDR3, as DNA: TGTGCCAGCAGCTTAGTTCGTATGGAGGGCAATGAGCAGTTCTTC. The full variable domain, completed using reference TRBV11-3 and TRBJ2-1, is EAGVVQSPRYKIIEKKQPVAFWCNPISGHNTLYWYLQNLGQGPELLIRYENEEAVDDSQLPKDRFSAERLKGVDSTLKIQPAELGDSAVYLCASSLVRMEGNEQFFGPGTRLTVL.

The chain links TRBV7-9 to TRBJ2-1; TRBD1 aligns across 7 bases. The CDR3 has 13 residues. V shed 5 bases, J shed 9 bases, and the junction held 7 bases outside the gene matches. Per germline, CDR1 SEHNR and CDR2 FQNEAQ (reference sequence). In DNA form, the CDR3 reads TGTGCCAGCAGCACATCACAGGGGAGTGAGCAGTTCTTC. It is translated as CASSTSQGSEQFF.

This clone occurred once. The CDR3 loop is CASSLPSNTFQYF. The CDR3 DNA is TGTGCCAGCAGCTTACCCTCAAACACCTTTCAGTACTTC. This chain joins TRBV11-2 and TRBJ2-4, with D hard to call. V dropped 2 bases and J dropped 11 bases, with 13 bases sitting between them. The CDR3 consists of 13 residues. Germline CDR1 is SGHAT and CDR2 is FQNNGV.

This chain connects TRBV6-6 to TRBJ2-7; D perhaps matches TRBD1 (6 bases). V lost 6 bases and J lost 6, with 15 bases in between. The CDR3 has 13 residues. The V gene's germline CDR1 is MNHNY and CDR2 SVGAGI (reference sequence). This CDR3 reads CASRNSQGTEQYF. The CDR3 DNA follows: TGTGCCAGCAGGAATTCTCAGGGGACCGAGCAGTACTTC.

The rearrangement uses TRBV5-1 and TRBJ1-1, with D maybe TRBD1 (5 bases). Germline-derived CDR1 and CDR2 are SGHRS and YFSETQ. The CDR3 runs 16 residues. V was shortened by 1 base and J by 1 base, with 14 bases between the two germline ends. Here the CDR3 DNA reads TGCGCCAGCAGCTTGAACGTCCCAGGGAAGAACACTGAAGCTTTCTTT. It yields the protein CASSLNVPGKNTEAFF.

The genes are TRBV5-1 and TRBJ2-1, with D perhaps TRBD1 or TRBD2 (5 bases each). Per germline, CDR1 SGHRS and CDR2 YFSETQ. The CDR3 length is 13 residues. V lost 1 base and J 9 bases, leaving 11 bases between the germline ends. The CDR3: CASSLNRDLEQFF. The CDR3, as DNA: TGCGCCAGCAGCTTGAACCGGGACCTTGAGCAGTTCTTC.

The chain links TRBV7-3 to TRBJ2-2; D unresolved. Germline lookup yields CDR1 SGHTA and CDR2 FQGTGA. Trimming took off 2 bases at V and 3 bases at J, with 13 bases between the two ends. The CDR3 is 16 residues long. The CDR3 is CASSLGDLVDTGELFF. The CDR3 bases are TGTGCCAGCAGCTTAGGAGACCTGGTGGACACCGGGGAGCTGTTTTTT. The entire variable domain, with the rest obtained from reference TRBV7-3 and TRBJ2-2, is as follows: GAGVSQTPSNKVTEKGKYVELRCDPISGHTALYWYRQSLGQGPEFLIYFQGTGAADDSGLPNDRFFAVRPEGSVSTLKIQRTERGDSAVYLCASSLGDLVDTGELFFGEGSRLTVL.

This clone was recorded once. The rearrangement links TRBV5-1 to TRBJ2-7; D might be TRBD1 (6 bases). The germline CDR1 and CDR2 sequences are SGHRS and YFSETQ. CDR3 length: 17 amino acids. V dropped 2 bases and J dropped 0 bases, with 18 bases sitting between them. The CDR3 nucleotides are TGCGCCAGCAGCTTTTCCGACCGGGGACATCTCTCCTACGAGCAGTACTTC. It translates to CASSFSDRGHLSYEQYF.

The CDR3 bases are TGTGCCAGTAGATCCTTTACAGGGGGCCTTTATTCCGAGCAGTACTTC. Residues: CASRSFTGGLYSEQYF. The V gene is TRBV19, the J gene TRBJ2-7, with TRBD1 identical over 9 bases. V was pared by 6 bases and J by 6 bases, with 15 bases of the junction left unmatched. From germline, CDR1 is LNHDA and CDR2 SQIVND (reference sequence). This CDR3 comprises 16 residues.

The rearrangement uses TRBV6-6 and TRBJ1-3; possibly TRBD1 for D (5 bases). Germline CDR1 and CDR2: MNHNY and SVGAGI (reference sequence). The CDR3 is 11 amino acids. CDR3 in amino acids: CVTTGGNTIYF. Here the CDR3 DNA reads TGTGTCACCACCGGGGGGAACACCATATATTTT.

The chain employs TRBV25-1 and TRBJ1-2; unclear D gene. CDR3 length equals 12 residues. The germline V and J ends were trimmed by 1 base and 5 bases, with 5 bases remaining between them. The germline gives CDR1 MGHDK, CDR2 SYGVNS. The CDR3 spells CASSESEYGYTF. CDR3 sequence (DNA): TGTGCCAGCAGTGAATCCGAGTATGGCTACACCTTC.

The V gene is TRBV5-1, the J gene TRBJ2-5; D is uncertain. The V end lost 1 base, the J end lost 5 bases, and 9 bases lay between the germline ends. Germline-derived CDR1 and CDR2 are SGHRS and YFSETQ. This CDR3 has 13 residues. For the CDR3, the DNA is TGCGCCAGCAGCTTGCGGCCCATGGAGACCCAGTACTTC. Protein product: CASSLRPMETQYF. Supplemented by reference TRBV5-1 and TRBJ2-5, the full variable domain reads KAGVTQTPRYLIKTRGQQVTLSCSPISGHRSVSWYQQTPGQGLQFLFEYFSETQRNKGNFPGRFSGRQFSNSRSEMNVSTLELGDSALYLCASSLRPMETQYFGPGTRLLVL.

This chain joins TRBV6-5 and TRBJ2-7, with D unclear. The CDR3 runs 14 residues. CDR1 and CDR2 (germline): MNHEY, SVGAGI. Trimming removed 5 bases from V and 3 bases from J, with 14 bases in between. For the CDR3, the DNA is TGTGCCAGCAGTCAGTACCAGCGAAGCTACGAGCAGTACTTC. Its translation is CASSQYQRSYEQYF.

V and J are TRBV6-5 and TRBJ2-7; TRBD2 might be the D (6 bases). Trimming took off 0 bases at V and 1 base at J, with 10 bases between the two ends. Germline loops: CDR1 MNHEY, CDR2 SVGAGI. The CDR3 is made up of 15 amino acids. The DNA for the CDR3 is TGTGCCAGCAGTTACTCACCGGGAGCGTCCTACGAGCAGTACTTC. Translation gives CASSYSPGASYEQYF.

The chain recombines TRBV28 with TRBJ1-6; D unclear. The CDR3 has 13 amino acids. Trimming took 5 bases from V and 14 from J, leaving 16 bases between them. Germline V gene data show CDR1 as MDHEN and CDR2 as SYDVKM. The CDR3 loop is CASSPEVFGALHF. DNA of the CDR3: TGTGCCAGCAGTCCCGAGGTATTTGGAGCCCTCCACTTT.

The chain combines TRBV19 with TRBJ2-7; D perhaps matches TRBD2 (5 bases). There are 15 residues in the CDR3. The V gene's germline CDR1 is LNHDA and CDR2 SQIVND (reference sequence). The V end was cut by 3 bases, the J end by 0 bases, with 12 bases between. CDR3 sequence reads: CASSIAGQLSYEQYF. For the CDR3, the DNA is TGTGCCAGTAGTATTGCGGGTCAACTCTCCTACGAGCAGTACTTC.

The CDR3 nucleotides read TGTGCCAGCAGTGTCACCCCGGGACAGGGACTCACCGGGGAGCTGTTTTTT. Translation: CASSVTPGQGLTGELFF. The chain recombines TRBV6-1 with TRBJ2-2, with 9 bases fitting TRBD1. From germline, CDR1 is MNHNS and CDR2 SASEGT. The CDR3 sequence is 17 residues long. V lost 4 bases and J lost 4; bases outside the gene matches: 10.